This T cell receptor (beta chain) was recorded in a study of blood T cells in healthy people across ages. Trimming shortened V by 0 bases and J by 10 bases, and 14 bases separated the two germline ends. The CDR3 spans 15 residues. The germline CDR1 and CDR2 sequences are SGHRS and YFSETQ. A second PCR, run for about 7 to 12 cycles, used a sample-barcoded 5' primer plus a J-beta primer mix. TCRdb processed the 5' RACE reads anew with MiXCR; each CDR3 protein has one entry. The sample yields hundreds of thousands of distinct CDR3 sequences, around three fifths seen once. The chain employs TRBV5-1 and TRBJ1-6; possible D gene TRBD1, 6 bases. The sample taken for sequencing was blood. The TCR originated in a man in his sixties in good health. Here the CDR3 DNA reads TGCGCCAGCAGCTTGGACGGCAGGGGTGAGTCACCCCTCCACTTT. Translating it yields CASSLDGRGESPLHF.